Listed below are T cell receptor beta chains from one sample, sequenced in a study of radiotherapy plus CTLA-4 blockade in lung cancer. Sequencing used immunoSEQ multiplex PCR; TCRdb keeps in-frame clones, though not all of them. This sample has tens of thousands of clones; approximately 80% occur once, and the top ten carry around 23%. The specimen was peripheral blood, collected from a patient treated with radiotherapy plus ipilimumab. These receptors all stem from a human donor with non-small cell lung cancer that progressed on radiotherapy plus ipilimumab. Each CDR3 is given with its conserved first and last residue. A D gene is named only where the DNA matches it firmly. Only some rows state a clone size, as once, few, many or a class for expanded clones.

cdr3_length,d_call,clone_size,j_call,v_call,cdr3_aa,cdr3_nt
17,.,.,TRBJ1-5,TRBV10-3,CAISESGAKGSNQPQHF,TGTGCCATCAGTGAGTCCGGAGCCAAGGGGAGCAATCAGCCCCAGCATTTT
15,.,.,TRBJ2-2,TRBV5-6,CASSLLQGNTGELFF,TGTGCCAGCAGCTTACTACAGGGGAACACCGGGGAGCTGTTTTTT
17,TRBD2,.,TRBJ2-7,TRBV11-2,CASRKRASGGESYEQYF,TGTGCCAGCAGAAAAAGGGCTAGCGGGGGGGAATCCTACGAGCAGTACTTC
18,.,.,TRBJ1-2,TRBV28,CASSLRSKGRGWGYGYTF,TGTGCCAGCAGTTTACGATCCAAAGGTCGGGGATGGGGCTATGGCTACACCTTC
18,TRBD2,.,TRBJ2-7,TRBV11-2,CASSLGTSGGGSSYEQYF,TGTGCCAGCAGCTTAGGGACTAGCGGGGGGGGTAGCTCCTACGAGCAGTACTTC
15,.,few,TRBJ1-4,TRBV18,CASSPRPGQNEKLFF,TGTGCCAGCTCACCGAGGCCCGGACAAAATGAAAAACTGTTTTTT
13,.,.,TRBJ2-5,TRBV29-1,CSVEPPTGETQYF,TGCAGCGTCGAACCTCCTACGGGGGAGACCCAGTACTTC
16,.,.,TRBJ2-3,TRBV5-5,CASRGLSGPKADTQYF,TGTGCCAGCAGGGGCCTTAGCGGTCCTAAGGCAGATACGCAGTATTTT
21,TRBD1,.,TRBJ1-3,TRBV4-3,CASSQAFMGPGTGGTGNTIYF,TGCGCCAGCAGCCAAGCGTTCATGGGACCCGGGACAGGGGGCACTGGAAACACCATATATTTT
14,TRBD1,.,TRBJ1-1,TRBV7-8,CASSWGQANTEAFF,TGTGCCAGCAGCTGGGGACAGGCGAACACTGAAGCTTTCTTT
16,TRBD2,.,TRBJ2-6,TRBV9,CASGPGGWSGANVLTF,TGTGCCAGCGGCCCGGGAGGTTGGTCTGGGGCCAACGTCCTGACTTTC
14,.,.,TRBJ1-3,TRBV6-5,CASSYDRRRNTIYF,TGTGCCAGCAGTTACGACAGAAGAAGAAACACCATATATTTT
14,.,few,TRBJ2-3,TRBV10-3,CAIRVAGATDTQYF,TGTGCCATCAGGGTTGCGGGGGCGACAGATACGCAGTATTTT
13,.,.,TRBJ1-4,TRBV10-3,CASREGPNEKLFF,TGTGCCTCACGGGAGGGGCCCAATGAAAAACTGTTTTTT
15,TRBD1,.,TRBJ1-2,TRBV5-1,CASSWAFGTGYGYTF,TGCGCCAGCAGCTGGGCATTTGGGACAGGGTATGGCTACACCTTC
16,TRBD1,.,TRBJ1-2,TRBV2,CASNPGQGVLDYGYTF,TGTGCCAGCAACCCGGGACAGGGAGTTTTAGACTATGGCTACACCTTC
14,.,.,TRBJ1-1,TRBV25-1,CASSSQTGSTEAFF,TGTGCCAGCAGCAGTCAGACAGGATCTACTGAAGCTTTCTTT
19,TRBD2,.,TRBJ2-2,TRBV6-4,CASSDSVTSGGINTGELFF,TGTGCCAGCAGTGACTCGGTGACTAGCGGGGGGATAAACACCGGGGAGCTGTTTTTT
14,.,.,TRBJ1-5,TRBV28,CASSRNAGLQPQHF,TGTGCCAGCAGCCGTAACGCGGGGCTCCAGCCCCAGCATTTT
15,.,.,TRBJ1-2,TRBV4-2,CASSREGGENYGYTF,TGTGCCAGCAGCCGGGAGGGGGGGGAGAACTATGGCTACACCTTC
14,.,.,TRBJ1-1,TRBV7-2,CASSLGTTNTEAFF,TGTGCCAGCAGCTTAGGGACAACGAACACTGAAGCTTTCTTT
15,.,.,TRBJ2-7,TRBV27,CASSPQPTGAYEQYF,TGTGCCAGCAGTCCCCAACCGACAGGAGCGTACGAGCAGTACTTC
16,TRBD2,.,TRBJ2-7,TRBV18,CASSPTSGGSAYEQYF,TGTGCCAGCTCACCCACTAGCGGGGGGTCCGCCTACGAGCAGTACTTC
14,.,few,TRBJ2-3,TRBV29-1,CSVDGRVGTDTQYF,TGCAGCGTTGACGGCAGGGTGGGCACAGATACGCAGTATTTT
14,TRBD1,.,TRBJ1-1,TRBV4-1,CASSPDRANTEAFF,TGCGCCAGCAGCCCTGACAGGGCTAACACTGAAGCTTTCTTT
17,TRBD1,.,TRBJ2-7,TRBV27,CASSLSGQGASPYEQYF,TGTGCCAGCAGTTTATCGGGACAGGGGGCTAGTCCATACGAGCAGTACTTC
14,.,.,TRBJ1-2,TRBV14,CASSSLGQFGGYTF,TGTGCCAGCAGCTCTCTTGGACAGTTTGGCGGCTACACCTTC
12,.,few,TRBJ1-3,TRBV6-1,CASSSVGNTIYF,TGTGCCAGCAGTTCGGTTGGAAACACCATATATTTT
15,TRBD1,few,TRBJ2-7,TRBV5-6,CASSLGQGLRHEQYF,TGTGCCAGCAGCTTGGGACAGGGCTTGAGGCACGAGCAGTACTTC
15,.,.,TRBJ1-1,TRBV4-1,CASSQAESAGTEAFF,TGCGCCAGCAGCCAAGCGGAGTCTGCGGGAACTGAAGCTTTCTTT
15,TRBD1,.,TRBJ2-7,TRBV5-1,CASSLEGDRGLEQYF,TGCGCCAGCAGCTTGGAAGGGGACAGGGGGCTCGAGCAGTACTTC
13,.,few,TRBJ1-1,TRBV6-4,CASSESWNTEAFF,TGTGCCAGCAGTGAGTCTTGGAACACTGAAGCTTTCTTT
12,.,.,TRBJ2-7,TRBV28,CASSVSLNEQYF,TGTGCCAGCAGTGTTAGCCTCAACGAGCAGTACTTC
17,.,.,TRBJ2-4,TRBV5-4,CASSLAVGVQAKNIQYF,TGTGCCAGCAGCTTGGCCGTCGGGGTCCAAGCCAAAAACATTCAGTACTTC
16,.,.,TRBJ2-5,TRBV5-1,CASSLVTAGNGETQYF,TGCGCCAGCAGCTTGGTAACGGCGGGGAATGGGGAGACCCAGTACTTC
19,TRBD2,.,TRBJ2-3,TRBV4-1,CASSQDGTSGGVSTDTQYF,TGCGCCAGCAGCCAAGATGGGACTAGCGGGGGGGTTAGCACAGATACGCAGTATTTT
16,TRBD2,.,TRBJ2-3,TRBV5-5,CASSAGLAGLTDTQYF,TGTGCCAGCAGTGCCGGACTAGCGGGGCTCACAGATACGCAGTATTTT
15,TRBD1,.,TRBJ1-1,TRBV19,CASSSFRDRNTEAFF,TGTGCCAGTAGTTCTTTCCGGGACAGGAACACTGAAGCTTTCTTT
15,TRBD1,.,TRBJ1-2,TRBV28,CASRSSRGPSNGYTF,TGTGCCAGCAGATCCAGCAGGGGGCCCTCGAATGGCTACACCTTC
16,.,.,TRBJ1-2,TRBV6-1,CASSEFGGVANYGYTF,TGTGCCAGCAGTGAATTCGGCGGTGTAGCTAACTATGGCTACACCTTC
14,TRBD1,once,TRBJ2-7,TRBV6-6,CASSQQGASYEQYF,TGTGCCAGTAGTCAACAGGGGGCGTCCTACGAGCAGTACTTC
14,.,.,TRBJ2-5,TRBV5-1,CASSSKDYQETQYF,TGCGCCAGCAGCTCGAAGGACTACCAAGAGACCCAGTACTTC
16,.,.,TRBJ1-5,TRBV11-2,CASSLDRGGLGQPQHF,TGTGCCAGCAGCTTAGACCGGGGGGGGCTCGGGCAGCCCCAGCATTTT
13,TRBD1,.,TRBJ1-2,TRBV6-5,CASSPDRGYGYTF,TGTGCCAGCAGCCCCGACAGGGGCTATGGCTACACCTTC
13,.,.,TRBJ1-5,TRBV7-9,CASSLTAGQPQHF,TGTGCCAGCAGCTTAACTGCGGGACAGCCCCAGCATTTT